Below, 31 T cell receptor beta chains from the same sample are listed, as sequenced in a study of blood T cell repertoires in COVID-19. The method was immunoSEQ multiplex PCR; TCRdb's version includes in-frame clones alone and lacks a portion of them. This sample has roughly 260,000 clones, with approximately 79% found just once. Material for sequencing was peripheral blood. The receptors here all came from a middle-aged woman with active or convalescent COVID-19.

The chain links TRBV10-2 to TRBJ2-7; 7 positions match TRBD2. Germline V lookup: CDR1 WSHSY, CDR2 SAAADI. V was clipped by 8 bases and J by 3 bases; unmatched bases: 7. This CDR3 comprises 13 residues. CDR3 nucleotides: TGCGCCAGCCTCTCAGCGGGGATCTACGAGCAGTACTTC. Protein product: CASLSAGIYEQYF.

This clone turned up a few times. Other DNA sequences in this sample translate to the same CDR3. The chain uses TRBV7-6 and TRBJ2-7; 7 bases align to TRBD1. The CDR3 is made up of 15 amino acids. Per the germline V gene, CDR1 is SGHVS and CDR2 is FNYEAQ. J gave up 3 bases and V 3 bases, and 8 bases lay outside the gene matches. As DNA, the CDR3 is TGTGCCAGCAGCTTGGAGACAGGGTTAAACTACGAGCAGTACTTC. Its translation is CASSLETGLNYEQYF.

This clone was seen only a few times. The chain recombines TRBV10-3 with TRBJ2-6; 14 nucleotides agree with TRBD2. V lost 6 bases, J lost 3 bases, and 4 bases stayed unmatched. The CDR3 totals 17 residues. The V gene's germline CDR1 is ENHRY and CDR2 SYGVKD. CDR3 sequence: CAIRTSGGAFGANVLTF. CDR3 nucleotide sequence: TGTGCCATCAGGACTAGCGGGGGGGCATTTGGGGCCAACGTCCTGACTTTC.

V is TRBV29-1 and J is TRBJ1-2; TRBD1 might be the D (5 bases). This CDR3 comprises 12 residues. Between the trimmed V and J ends, which lost 6 bases and 4 bases, there was a span of 12 bases. Germline V lookup: CDR1 SQVTM, CDR2 ANQGSEA. The CDR3: CSVEGPSYGYTF. The CDR3 coding sequence is TGCAGCGTGGAGGGGCCTAGCTATGGCTACACCTTC.

Only one count was recorded for this clone. This sequence joins TRBV19 and TRBJ1-6, with D unclear. Trimming stripped 6 bases from V and 14 bases from J, with 11 bases between. The germline CDR1 and CDR2 sequences are LNHDA and SQIVND (reference sequence). The CDR3 contains 11 residues. CDR3 residues: CASRESSTLHF. CDR3 sequence (DNA): TGTGCCAGTAGAGAGTCGTCGACCCTCCACTTT.

The chain joins TRBV10-1 to TRBJ2-3; unclear D gene. V gave up 4 bases and J gave up 3 bases, with 5 bases separating them. From germline, CDR1 is WNHNN and CDR2 SYGVQD (reference sequence). This CDR3 comprises 12 residues. CDR3 sequence: CASSVSTDTQYF. The CDR3 DNA follows: TGCGCCAGCAGTGTTTCTACAGATACGCAGTATTTT.

There are a few counts of this clone. The chain uses TRBV21-1 and TRBJ1-2. TRBV21-1 constitutes a pseudogene. This CDR3 has 10 amino acids. The CDR3 sequence is CASRGVGYTF. CDR3 in DNA: TGTGCCAGCCGGGGGGTAGGCTACACCTTC.

This chain uses TRBV12-3 or TRBV12-4 with TRBJ1-2; weak D call: TRBD1 (6 bases). The CDR3 contains 12 residues. The V gene lost 6 bases and the J gene lost 7 bases, with 12 bases spanning the gap. The CDR3 sequence: CASSPQGLGYTF. CDR3 nucleotide sequence: TGTGCCAGCAGCCCCCAGGGGCTTGGCTACACCTTC.

The gene calls are TRBV10-3 and TRBJ2-7; D is perhaps TRBD2 (5 bases). Trimming took off 2 bases at V and 6 bases at J, with 11 bases between the two ends. The CDR3 contains 13 residues. Germline V lookup: CDR1 ENHRY, CDR2 SYGVKD. CDR3 sequence reads: CAISESQGSEQYF. In nucleotides, the CDR3 is TGTGCCATCAGTGAGAGTCAAGGGAGCGAGCAGTACTTC.

The chain carries TRBV10-1 and TRBJ1-2; D ambiguous. Germline CDR1 reads WNHNN; CDR2 reads SYGVQD (reference sequence). The CDR3 is 14 residues long. V was cut by 3 bases and J by 3 bases, with 11 bases left in between. CDR3 protein: CASSDWQAYYGYTF. The CDR3 DNA is TGCGCCAGCAGTGATTGGCAGGCGTACTATGGCTACACCTTC.

The count of this clone is one. The chain has TRBV19 and TRBJ2-2, with TRBD1 matching over 7 bases. CDR3 length: 16 amino acids. V dropped 2 bases and J dropped 4; count of bases not matched to a gene: 7. The germline CDR1 and CDR2 sequences are LNHDA and SQIVND (reference sequence). CDR3 nucleotide sequence: TGTGCCAGTAGTATATTAGGGGGCCAGGGCACCGGGGAGCTGTTTTTT. Translation gives CASSILGGQGTGELFF. Using reference TRBV19 and TRBJ2-2 for the parts outside the CDR3, the full variable domain is DGGITQSPKYLFRKEGQNVTLSCEQNLNHDAMYWYRQDPGQGLRLIYYSQIVNDFQKGDIAEGYSVSREKKESFPLTVTSAQKNPTAFYLCASSILGGQGTGELFFGEGSRLTVL.

This clone was picked up a small number of times. The chain employs TRBV6-5 and TRBJ1-5; unclear D gene. The CDR3 covers 13 residues. The V gene lost 2 bases and the J gene lost 6 bases, with 8 bases spanning the gap. CDR1 is MNHEY, CDR2 SVGAGI, per germline. CDR3 coding DNA: TGTGCCAGCAGTTACCTCCCCGGTCAGCCCCAGCATTTT. Protein: CASSYLPGQPQHF.

This chain connects TRBV5-5 to TRBJ1-5; maybe TRBD1 (6 bases). V lost 4 bases and J 3 bases, leaving 11 bases between the germline ends. Germline V gives CDR1 SGHKS, CDR2 YYEKEE (reference sequence). The CDR3 has 14 amino acids. CDR3 sequence: CASSSRDTNQPQHF. DNA for the CDR3: TGTGCCAGCAGCAGCCGGGACACCAATCAGCCCCAGCATTTT. The whole variable domain, filled in from reference TRBV5-5 and TRBJ1-5, reads DAGVTQSPTHLIKTRGQQVTLRCSPISGHKSVSWYQQVLGQGPQFIFQYYEKEERGRGNFPDRFSARQFPNYSSELNVNALLLGDSALYLCASSSRDTNQPQHFGDGTRLSIL.

The V gene is TRBV19, the J gene TRBJ2-7; TRBD1 matches at 9 bases. Germline CDR1 LNHDA, CDR2 SQIVND (reference sequence). Trimming removed 5 bases from V and 4 bases from J; junction bases left unmatched: 6. The CDR3 is 14 amino acids. CDR3 region: CASSAGQGSYEQYF. Here the CDR3 DNA reads TGTGCCAGTAGTGCGGGACAGGGTAGTTACGAGCAGTACTTC.

The chain links TRBV7-9 to TRBJ2-3; D may be TRBD1 (6 bases). V lost 7 bases and J 5 bases, leaving 13 bases between the germline ends. The CDR3 has 13 residues. Per germline, CDR1 SEHNR and CDR2 FQNEAQ (reference sequence). The CDR3 coding sequence is TGTGCCAGCATAAGGGGGACGGGAGATACGCAGTATTTT. Its protein is CASIRGTGDTQYF.

This sequence joins TRBV12-3 or TRBV12-4 and TRBJ1-5; D uncertain. The V end lost 5 bases, the J end lost 6 bases, and 8 bases lay between the germline ends. The CDR3 length is 12 residues. The CDR3 sequence is CASSISVQPQHF. CDR3 DNA sequence: TGTGCCAGCAGTATTTCAGTTCAGCCCCAGCATTTT.

The gene calls are TRBV6-6 and TRBJ1-2, with 7 nucleotides matching TRBD1. The ends lost 6 bases at V and 0 bases at J; junction bases unmatched: 7. The CDR3 runs 15 residues. From germline, CDR1 is MNHNY and CDR2 SVGAGI (reference sequence). Here the CDR3 reads CASRVRGKANYGYTF. The CDR3 DNA is TGTGCCAGCAGGGTCAGGGGGAAAGCTAACTATGGCTACACCTTC.

For this clone: At one of its ends the junction is not consistent with the germline gene, which may arise from a read error. V gene TRBV5-6 combines with J gene TRBJ1-2, with D maybe TRBD1 (5 bases). This CDR3 is 12 amino acids long. Germline assignment: CDR1 SGHDT and CDR2 YYEEEE. The CDR3 reads CASSSVIRDLAF. CDR3 coding DNA: TGTGCCAGCAGCTCGGTAATCAGGGACTTGGCCTTC.

This rearrangement joins TRBV7-9 to TRBJ1-1; no reliable D call. V lost 1 base and J 6 bases, leaving 6 bases between the germline ends. The CDR3 spans 12 residues. CDR1 and CDR2 from the germline V gene are SEHNR and FQNEAQ (reference sequence). This CDR3 is CASSLGGAEAFF. The CDR3 nucleotides read TGTGCCAGCAGCTTAGGCGGCGCTGAAGCTTTCTTT.

This chain links TRBV28 with TRBJ1-1; D gene uncertain. The CDR3 spans 16 residues. V was clipped by 7 bases and J by 8 bases, with 26 bases between them. Germline CDR1 and CDR2: MDHEN and SYDVKM. In nucleotides, the CDR3 is TGTGCCAGCACCGTCGTAGCCGAACATTGGAGGCCAGAAGCTTTCTTT. Translated: CASTVVAEHWRPEAFF. The variable domain in full, with the rest retrieved from reference TRBV28 and TRBJ1-1, is DVKVTQSSRYLVKRTGEKVFLECVQDMDHENMFWYRQDPGLGLRLIYFSYDVKMKEKGDIPEGYSVSREKKERFSLILESASTNQTSMYLCASTVVAEHWRPEAFFGQGTRLTVV.

V usage is TRBV3-1 (or the pseudogene TRBV3-2) and J usage is TRBJ1-1; no clear D. The germline CDR1 and CDR2 sequences are LGHDT and YNNKEL (reference sequence). V was pared by 3 bases and J by 1 base, with 9 bases between. CDR3 length: 14 amino acids. The CDR3 loop reads CASSQGWANTEAFF. The CDR3 coding sequence is TGTGCCAGCAGCCAGGGTTGGGCGAACACTGAAGCTTTCTTT.

This chain connects TRBV12-3 or TRBV12-4 to TRBJ1-6, with D hard to call. The V and J ends lost 8 bases and 7 bases respectively, with 12 bases between them. This CDR3 is 13 amino acids long. The CDR3 nucleotides are TGTGCCAGCGGGCGGAGGTTAAATTCACCCCTCCACTTT. Translating gives CASGRRLNSPLHF.

The V call is TRBV7-2, the J call TRBJ2-5, with D perhaps matching TRBD2 (5 bases). CDR3 size: 15 residues. Germline V gives CDR1 SGHTA, CDR2 FQGNSA. V lost 4 bases and J lost 6, with 18 bases in between. This CDR3 reads CASSSDLAGGQTQYF. The DNA for the CDR3 is TGTGCCAGCAGCTCAGACCTGGCAGGCGGGCAGACCCAGTACTTC.

This sequence joins TRBV2 and TRBJ2-5; the D gene is possibly TRBD2 (6 bases). V lost 4 bases, J lost 4 bases, and 10 bases lay in between. Germline-derived CDR1 and CDR2 are SNHLY and FYNNEI. This CDR3 has 13 amino acids. Here the CDR3 DNA reads TGTGCCAGCAGTGGGGGACTGGCAGAGACCCAGTACTTC. Translation: CASSGGLAETQYF.

This clone was seen a single time. The chain employs TRBV15 and TRBJ1-5; D unclear. There are 15 residues in the CDR3. Germline CDR1 LNHNV, CDR2 YYDKDF (reference sequence). V lost 5 bases, J lost 8 bases, and 19 bases lay in between. CDR3 nucleotides: TGTGCCACCAGCCTCGGTGAGGGTGGGAGGGAGCCCCAGCATTTT. This translates into CATSLGEGGREPQHF. Using reference TRBV15 and TRBJ1-5 for the parts outside the CDR3, the full variable domain is DAMVIQNPRYQVTQFGKPVTLSCSQTLNHNVMYWYQQKSSQAPKLLFHYYDKDFNNEADTPDNFQSRRPNTSFCFLDIRSPGLGDTAMYLCATSLGEGGREPQHFGDGTRLSIL.

This chain connects TRBV5-1 to TRBJ1-4, with D possibly being TRBD1 (6 bases). Germline V CDR1 and CDR2: SGHRS, YFSETQ. The V and J ends lost 4 bases and 7 bases respectively, with 14 bases between them. The CDR3 is 14 residues long. The CDR3 spells CASSVDSAGEKLFF. CDR3 DNA sequence: TGCGCCAGCAGCGTGGACAGTGCTGGTGAAAAACTGTTTTTT.

The chain uses TRBV27 and TRBJ2-1, with TRBD2 matching over 7 bases. Trimming removed 6 bases from V and 7 bases from J; junction bases left unmatched: 9. The CDR3 extends over 14 amino acids. CDR1 is MNHEY, CDR2 SMNVEV, per germline (reference sequence). The CDR3 DNA reads TGTGCCAGCAGACGAGCGGGGCTTGGTAATGAGCAGTTCTTC. Its protein is CASRRAGLGNEQFF.

V usage is TRBV4-1 and J usage is TRBJ1-6; D call uncertain. Germline lookup yields CDR1 MGHRA and CDR2 YSYEKL. The CDR3 sequence is 16 residues long. Trimming took 0 bases from V and 1 from J, leaving 7 bases between them. In nucleotides, the CDR3 is TGCGCCAGCAGCCAAGATGGGAGTTCCTATAATTCACCCCTCCACTTT. This sequence encodes CASSQDGSSYNSPLHF.

This chain links TRBV10-1 with TRBJ1-2; 7 positions match TRBD1. CDR1 is WNHNN and CDR2 is SYGVQD in the germline V gene (reference sequence). This CDR3 has 15 residues. Losses at the gene ends were 4 bases for V and 4 bases for J; bases not matched to a gene: 9. The CDR3 region is CASSGQTGTGYGYTF. The CDR3 bases are TGCGCCAGCAGTGGTCAGACAGGGACGGGCTATGGCTACACCTTC.

V is TRBV13 and J is TRBJ2-1; 11 nucleotides match TRBD2. Germline values: CDR1 PRHDT, CDR2 FYEKMQ (reference sequence). The CDR3 runs 17 residues. Trimming cost V 1 base and J 8 bases; bases outside gene matches: 10. The CDR3 bases are TGTGCCAGCAGCTTAGCCCGACTAGCGGGGTCGGAAGATGAGCAGTTCTTC. Protein product: CASSLARLAGSEDEQFF.

V usage is TRBV28 and J usage is TRBJ2-7; no clear D gene. The ends were cut back, 3 bases at V and 0 bases at J, with 12 bases in the middle. The CDR3 is made up of 15 amino acids. Germline CDR1 MDHEN, CDR2 SYDVKM. The CDR3 bases are TGTGCCAGCAGTTTCCAACGGGTGAGCTCCTACGAGCAGTACTTC. This codes for CASSFQRVSSYEQYF.